This entry concerns a single T cell receptor beta chain. This entry belongs to a study of cytomegalovirus exposure and HLA in healthy donors. The PCR contained 60 Vbeta and 13 Jbeta primers. The protocol was immunoSEQ multiplex PCR, while the TCRdb copy is restricted to in-frame clones and leaves out a portion. The table for this sample gives around 42,000 clones. Trimming pared 6 bases from V and 3 bases from J, leaving 8 bases between. Germline V lookup: CDR1 MNHEY, CDR2 SVGAGI. The CDR3 length is 12 residues. V usage is TRBV6-5 and J usage is TRBJ1-1; perhaps TRBD1 as D (5 bases). Sequencing used PBMCs. This TCR came from a man aged 25 to 40 in good health and CMV-seronegative. In DNA form, the CDR3 reads TGTGCCAGCAGGCCGGGGGACACTGAAGCTTTCTTT. Amino acids: CASRPGDTEAFF.